Listed here are 9 T cell receptor beta chains from one sample, sequenced in a study of cytomegalovirus exposure and HLA in healthy donors. Sequencing was performed with immunoSEQ multiplex PCR; in TCRdb, only in-frame clones are kept and a portion is missing. Of more than 50,000 clones in the sample, just under 95% were seen once. Sample: PBMCs. These receptor sequences come from a young man in good health and CMV-seronegative.

This rearrangement joins TRBV13 to TRBJ1-2, with 9 bases fitting TRBD1. Per the germline V gene, CDR1 is PRHDT and CDR2 is FYEKMQ (reference sequence). V dropped 2 bases and J dropped 4; count of bases not matched to a gene: 5. The CDR3 is 15 residues long. The CDR3 reads CASSLPTGGLYGYTF. The DNA for the CDR3 is TGTGCCAGCAGCTTACCGACAGGGGGTCTCTATGGCTACACCTTC.

V gene TRBV6-5 combines with J gene TRBJ2-2; TRBD2 matches 12 bases. The V segment lost 2 bases and the J segment 5 bases; nucleotides outside the gene matches: 0. CDR1 MNHEY and CDR2 SVGAGI come from the germline V gene. There are 15 residues in the CDR3. The CDR3 region has the DNA TGTGCCAGCAGTTACGGACTAGCGGGAACCGGGGAGCTGTTTTTT. This codes for CASSYGLAGTGELFF.

V usage is TRBV2 and J usage is TRBJ1-3; D is unresolved. The germline CDR1 and CDR2 sequences are SNHLY and FYNNEI. The V end was cut by 4 bases, the J end by 0 bases, with 19 bases between. The length of the CDR3 is 18 residues. The CDR3 reads CASSAGQRNLLSGNTIYF. CDR3 nucleotide sequence: TGTGCCAGCAGTGCAGGTCAAAGGAACCTACTCTCTGGAAACACCATATATTTT.

The chain carries TRBV7-9 and TRBJ2-7; 8 bases align to TRBD2. V dropped 1 base and J dropped 3; count of bases not matched to a gene: 2. The CDR3 runs to 14 residues. From germline, CDR1 is SEHNR and CDR2 FQNEAQ (reference sequence). CDR3 nucleotide sequence: TGTGCCAGCAGCTTAGTGAGCGGGAGCTACGAGCAGTACTTC. The encoded protein is CASSLVSGSYEQYF. The variable domain in full, with the rest retrieved from reference TRBV7-9 and TRBJ2-7, is DTGVSQNPRHKITKRGQNVTFRCDPISEHNRLYWYRQTLGQGPEFLTYFQNEAQLEKSRLLSDRFSAERPKGSFSTLEIQRTEQGDSAMYLCASSLVSGSYEQYFGPGTRLTVT.

The chain links TRBV11-3 to TRBJ2-7; 7 positions agree with TRBD1. V gave up 6 bases and J gave up 1 base; unmatched junction bases: 0. This CDR3 has 12 residues. Per germline, CDR1 SGHNT and CDR2 YENEEA. For the CDR3, the DNA is TGTGCCAGCAGGACAGGGTCCTACGAGCAGTACTTC. Translated, it gives CASRTGSYEQYF.

This rearrangement joins TRBV18 to TRBJ2-7; D is uncertain. CDR1 is KGHSH, CDR2 LQKENI, per germline. The CDR3 runs to 13 residues. Deletions cut 2 bases from V and 4 bases from J, with 9 bases between. CDR3 in amino acids: CASSPDSGYEQYF. The CDR3 DNA reads TGTGCCAGCTCACCAGACTCCGGATACGAGCAGTACTTC.

This rearrangement joins TRBV27 to TRBJ2-2; 14 bases map to TRBD2. The germline CDR1 and CDR2 sequences are MNHEY and SMNVEV (reference sequence). Germline trimming cut 4 bases from V and 8 bases from J; bases unmatched to any gene: 3. The CDR3 sequence is 15 residues long. The CDR3 region has the DNA TGTGCCAGCAGTTGGGGACTAGCGGGAGTGGGGGAGCTGTTTTTT. Translated, it gives CASSWGLAGVGELFF.

This sequence joins TRBV27 and TRBJ2-7; D possibly corresponds to TRBD1 (6 bases). Germline V gene sequence: CDR1 MNHEY, CDR2 SMNVEV (reference sequence). V was trimmed by 2 bases and J by 0 bases, leaving 11 bases between them. This CDR3 region has 15 residues. The CDR3 reads CASSLGQHASYEQYF. The CDR3 DNA reads as TGTGCCAGCAGTTTAGGACAGCACGCCTCCTACGAGCAGTACTTC.

The chain combines TRBV4-1 with TRBJ2-2, with TRBD1 matching 10 bases. Trimming removed 4 bases from V and 4 bases from J; junction bases left unmatched: 3. This CDR3 is built from 15 residues. Germline V gene lookup returns CDR1 MGHRA and CDR2 YSYEKL. The CDR3 sequence: CASSPGDRGTGELFF. CDR3 nucleotide sequence: TGCGCCAGCAGCCCCGGGGACAGGGGCACCGGGGAGCTGTTTTTT.